Listed below are T cell receptor beta chains from one sample, sequenced in a study of blood T cell repertoires in COVID-19. Sequencing used immunoSEQ multiplex PCR; TCRdb keeps in-frame clones, though not all of them. The table includes around 130,000 clones, 80% to 90% detected once. Sequenced material: peripheral blood. Receptors were obtained from a man aged 65-85 years with active or convalescent COVID-19. The CDR3 runs from the conserved cysteine through the conserved F or W. Fields, in order: J gene, D gene, V gene, clone size, CDR3 protein, CDR3 DNA. A D gene is named only where the DNA matches it firmly. Clone sizes are given selectively: once, few, many, or a class where the clone is expanded.

TRBJ1-3 | TRBD1 | TRBV28 | once | CASIRTGRGNTIYF | TGTGCCAGCATCCGGACAGGGCGAGGAAACACCATATATTTT
TRBJ2-3 | NA | TRBV3-1/TRBV3-2 | NA | CASSLRLGTDTQYF | TGTGCCAGCAGCCTCCGACTAGGCACAGATACGCAGTATTTT
TRBJ2-2 | TRBD2 | TRBV6-5 | NA | CASSLRGGNTGELFF | TGTGCCAGCAGCCTCCGGGGGGGGAACACCGGGGAGCTGTTTTTT
TRBJ1-5 | NA | TRBV28 | NA | CASSLFRGDMGPQHF | TGTGCCAGCAGTTTATTCAGGGGCGATATGGGGCCCCAGCATTTT
TRBJ1-2 | TRBD1 | TRBV28 | NA | CASSYLAGTGNGYTF | TGTGCCAGCAGCTATCTCGCCGGGACAGGGAACGGCTACACCTTC
TRBJ2-7 | TRBD2 | TRBV13 | few | CASRPGGGLTYEQYF | TGTGCCAGCCGGCCCGGGGGGGGGTTAACCTACGAGCAGTACTTC
TRBJ2-7 | NA | TRBV3-1/TRBV3-2 | once | CASSRSGPSLREQYF | TGTGCCAGCAGCAGGAGCGGCCCATCGCTAAGGGAGCAGTACTTC
TRBJ1-1 | NA | TRBV11-2 | NA | CASSLTGVNTEAFF | TGTGCCAGCAGCCTAACGGGGGTGAACACTGAAGCTTTCTTT
TRBJ2-1 | NA | TRBV28 | NA | CASSLSPGNEQFF | TGTGCCAGCAGTTTATCCCCGGGTAATGAGCAGTTCTTC
TRBJ1-6 | NA | TRBV7-8 | few | CASSPIIRNSPLHF | TGTGCCAGCAGCCCAATCATCCGGAATTCACCCCTCCACTTT